This TCR beta chain derives from a study of T cell repertoires in cytomegalovirus infection. One entry per CDR3 protein results from TCRdb running MiXCR on the reads. The data hold fewer than 550,000 distinct CDR3 sequences, with around 11% observed a single time. The V and J ends lost 3 bases and 7 bases respectively, with 9 bases between them. The CDR3 length is 12 residues. Germline lookup yields CDR1 GTSNPN and CDR2 SVGIG (reference sequence). The origin of this receptor is a human donor in good health (CMV status not recorded). Some clones in this sample may be carry-over from other donors' samples. Sequenced: PBMCs. The chain uses TRBV30 and TRBJ1-4; D remains ambiguous. CDR3 sequence reads: CAWSPLGEKLFF. As DNA, the CDR3 is TGTGCCTGGAGCCCCTTGGGTGAAAAACTGTTTTTT.